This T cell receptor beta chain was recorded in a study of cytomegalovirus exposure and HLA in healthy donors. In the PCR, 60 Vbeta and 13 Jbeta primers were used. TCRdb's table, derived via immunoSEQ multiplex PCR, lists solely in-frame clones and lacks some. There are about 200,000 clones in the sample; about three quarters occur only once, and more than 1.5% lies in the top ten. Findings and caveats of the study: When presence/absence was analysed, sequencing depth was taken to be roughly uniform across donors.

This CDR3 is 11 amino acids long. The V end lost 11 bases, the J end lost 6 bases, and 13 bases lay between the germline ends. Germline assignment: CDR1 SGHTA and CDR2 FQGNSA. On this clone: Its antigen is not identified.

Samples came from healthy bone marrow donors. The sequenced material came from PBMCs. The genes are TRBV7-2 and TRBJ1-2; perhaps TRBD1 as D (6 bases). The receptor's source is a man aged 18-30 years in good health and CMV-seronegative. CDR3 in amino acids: CAGGGGNGYTF. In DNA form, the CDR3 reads TGTGCCGGAGGGGGGGGAAATGGCTACACCTTC.